The 9 T cell receptor beta chains given below trace back to one sample, sequenced in a study of T-cell memory formation after mild COVID-19. TCRdb ran MiXCR on the 5' RACE reads and lists one entry per CDR3 protein. Seen here are about half a million distinct CDR3 sequences, roughly 18% observed once, and the top ten hold 9% to 15%. The sequencing sample was made of PBMCs or a T cell subset sorted from them (not recorded which). Every receptor here comes from an adult woman who had mild COVID-19 (a few samples of this study predate the infection). Cell type and time point are not known.

The CDR3 DNA is TGCAGTGCTAGAGATCGACAGATGAACACCGGGGAGCTGTTTTTT. Translating it yields CSARDRQMNTGELFF. The rearrangement uses TRBV20-1 and TRBJ2-2, with a tentative D call TRBD1 (5 bases). V lost 0 bases and J 1 base, leaving 9 bases between the germline ends. CDR3 length: 15 amino acids. Germline CDR1 DFQATT, CDR2 SNEGSKA (reference sequence).

This clonotype was counted a few times. CDR3: CASSQYLVRQGSSYNEQFF. The CDR3 coding sequence is TGTGCCAGCAGCCAATATCTAGTTCGGCAGGGGAGCTCCTACAATGAGCAGTTCTTC. The chain couples TRBV3-1 to TRBJ2-1; D possibly corresponds to TRBD1 (6 bases). Trimming took off 2 bases at V and 0 bases at J, with 20 bases between the two ends. Germline CDR1 LGHDT, CDR2 YNNKEL (reference sequence). CDR3 size: 19 residues.

The V and J genes are TRBV27 and TRBJ1-5; D call uncertain. The CDR3 extends over 15 amino acids. The germline CDR1 and CDR2 sequences are MNHEY and SMNVEV (reference sequence). V was clipped by 6 bases and J by 0 bases, with 12 bases between them. The CDR3 DNA is TGTGCCAGCAGGAGGACTGAAAATAGCAATCAGCCCCAGCATTTT. Its protein product is CASRRTENSNQPQHF.

This clonotype was detected ten times or more. The genes are TRBV4-1 and TRBJ2-6, with a weak D call TRBD2 (7 bases). Germline CDR1 and CDR2: MGHRA and YSYEKL. Trimming shortened V by 4 bases and J by 1 base, and 20 bases separated the two germline ends. CDR3 length equals 19 residues. The CDR3 nucleotides are TGCGCCAGCAGCCCAAAGTTACAGGGAGGGATGTCTGGGGCCAACGTCCTGACTTTC. Translated: CASSPKLQGGMSGANVLTF.

This clonotype was counted a few times. The rearrangement uses TRBV20-1 and TRBJ1-1; 9 nucleotides align to TRBD1. The length of the CDR3 is 12 residues. V dropped 1 base and J dropped 11; count of bases not matched to a gene: 5. Germline V gene sequence: CDR1 DFQATT, CDR2 SNEGSKA (reference sequence). CDR3 bases: TGCAGTGCTAGAGCCCCAGGGACAGGGGCTTTCTTT. Translating it yields CSARAPGTGAFF.

This clonotype has just a few counts. This chain connects TRBV6-1 to TRBJ1-1; 10 nucleotides line up with TRBD1. Germline CDR1 is MNHNS and CDR2 is SASEGT. V lost 6 bases to trimming and J lost 5 bases; unmatched junction nucleotides: 12. The CDR3 contains 16 residues. The CDR3 nucleotides are TGTGCCAGCAGCCGTATAGGGACAGGGGCGTGGACTGAAGCTTTCTTT. Its protein is CASSRIGTGAWTEAFF.

The chain has TRBV5-5 and TRBJ2-7, with 7 bases lining up with TRBD2. Germline V CDR1 and CDR2: SGHKS, YYEKEE (reference sequence). Losses at the gene ends were 0 bases for V and 6 bases for J; bases not matched to a gene: 6. The CDR3 totals 14 residues. CDR3 in DNA: TGTGCCAGCAGCTTGGAGGGGCCGGGGGGCGAGCAGTACTTC. Encoded protein: CASSLEGPGGEQYF.

This clonotype appeared a few times. This chain connects TRBV25-1 to TRBJ2-6, with 8 bases identical to TRBD1. Losses at the gene ends were 4 bases for V and 1 base for J; bases not matched to a gene: 9. CDR3 length: 18 amino acids. CDR1 is MGHDK, CDR2 SYGVNS, per germline. The CDR3 coding sequence is TGTGCCAGCAGTGCCCGACAGGGGTCCCAGTCTGGGGCCAACGTCCTGACTTTC. Translated: CASSARQGSQSGANVLTF.

This clonotype was seen only a few times. The genes are TRBV5-1 and TRBJ2-1, with TRBD2 matching 13 bases. Germline-derived CDR1 and CDR2 are SGHRS and YFSETQ. Germline trimming cut 8 bases from V and 2 bases from J; bases unmatched to any gene: 7. The CDR3 covers 16 residues. The CDR3 DNA follows: TGCGCCAGTGTTCAAACTAGCGGGGGGGCCTACAATGAGCAGTTCTTC. The encoded protein is CASVQTSGGAYNEQFF.